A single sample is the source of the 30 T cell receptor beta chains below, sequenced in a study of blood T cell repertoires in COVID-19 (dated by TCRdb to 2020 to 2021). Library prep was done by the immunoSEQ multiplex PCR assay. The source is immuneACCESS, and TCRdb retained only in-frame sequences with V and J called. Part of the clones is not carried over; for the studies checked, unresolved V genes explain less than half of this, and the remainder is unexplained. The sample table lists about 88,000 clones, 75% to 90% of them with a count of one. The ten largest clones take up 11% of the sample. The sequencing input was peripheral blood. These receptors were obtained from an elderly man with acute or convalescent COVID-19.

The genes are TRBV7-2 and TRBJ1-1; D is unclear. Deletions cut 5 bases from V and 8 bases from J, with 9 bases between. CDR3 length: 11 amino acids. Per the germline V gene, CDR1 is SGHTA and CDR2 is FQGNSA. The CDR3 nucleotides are TGTGCCAGCAGCAGAACAATGGAAGCTTTCTTT. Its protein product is CASSRTMEAFF. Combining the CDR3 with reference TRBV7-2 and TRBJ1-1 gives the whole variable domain GAGVSQSPSNKVTEKGKDVELRCDPISGHTALYWYRQSLGQGLEFLIYFQGNSAPDKSGLPSDRFSAERTGGSVSTLTIQRTQQEDSAVYLCASSRTMEAFFGQGTRLTVV.

The CDR3 DNA follows: TGTGCCATCAGTGAGCGAAGCCAGAACACTGAAGCTTTCTTT. The encoded protein is CAISERSQNTEAFF. The V gene is TRBV10-3, the J gene TRBJ1-1, with no clear D. The CDR3 totals 14 residues. CDR1 and CDR2 from the germline V gene are ENHRY and SYGVKD. Trimming cost V 2 bases and J 1 base, with 8 bases left between them.

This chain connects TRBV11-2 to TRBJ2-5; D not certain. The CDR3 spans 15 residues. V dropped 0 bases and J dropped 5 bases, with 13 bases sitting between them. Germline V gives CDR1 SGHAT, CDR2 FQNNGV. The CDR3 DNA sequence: TGTGCCAGCAGCTTAGAATCCCGGTTCGGGGAGACCCAGTACTTC. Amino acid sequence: CASSLESRFGETQYF.

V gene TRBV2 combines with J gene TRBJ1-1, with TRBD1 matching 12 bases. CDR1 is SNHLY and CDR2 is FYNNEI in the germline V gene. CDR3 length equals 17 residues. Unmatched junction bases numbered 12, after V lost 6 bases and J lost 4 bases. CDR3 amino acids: CASSAGGQGAFGTEAFF. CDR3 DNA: TGTGCCAGCAGCGCCGGGGGACAGGGGGCGTTTGGCACTGAAGCTTTCTTT.

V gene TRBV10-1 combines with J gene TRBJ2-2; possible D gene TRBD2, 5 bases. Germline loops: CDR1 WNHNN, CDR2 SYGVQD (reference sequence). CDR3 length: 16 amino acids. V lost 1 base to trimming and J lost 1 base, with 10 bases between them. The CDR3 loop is CASSEFPAENTGELFF. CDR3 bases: TGCGCCAGCAGTGAGTTCCCAGCGGAGAACACCGGGGAGCTGTTTTTT.

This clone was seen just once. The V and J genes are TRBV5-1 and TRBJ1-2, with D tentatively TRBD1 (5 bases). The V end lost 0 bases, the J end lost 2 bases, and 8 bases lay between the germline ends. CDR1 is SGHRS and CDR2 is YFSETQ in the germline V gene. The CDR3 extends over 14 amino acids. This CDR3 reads CASSLAGENYGYTF. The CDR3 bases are TGCGCCAGCAGCTTGGCGGGGGAGAACTATGGCTACACCTTC.

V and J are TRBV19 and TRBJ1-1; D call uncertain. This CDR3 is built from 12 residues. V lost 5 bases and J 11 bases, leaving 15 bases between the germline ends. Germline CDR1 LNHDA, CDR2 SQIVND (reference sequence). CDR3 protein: CASSVGRVVAFF. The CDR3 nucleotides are TGTGCCAGTAGTGTTGGGAGGGTTGTGGCTTTCTTT.

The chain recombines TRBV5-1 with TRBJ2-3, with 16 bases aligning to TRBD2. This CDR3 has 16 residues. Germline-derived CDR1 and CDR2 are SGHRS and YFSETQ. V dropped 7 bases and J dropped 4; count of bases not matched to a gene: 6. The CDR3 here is CASGGTSGGAADTQYF. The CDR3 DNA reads TGCGCCAGCGGAGGGACTAGCGGGGGGGCTGCAGATACGCAGTATTTT.

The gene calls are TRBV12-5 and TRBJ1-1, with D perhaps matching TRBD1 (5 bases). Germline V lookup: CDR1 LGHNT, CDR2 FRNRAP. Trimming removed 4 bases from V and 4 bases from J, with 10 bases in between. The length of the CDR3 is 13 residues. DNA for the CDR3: TGTGCTAGTGGTTGGGACTTCGGCACTGAAGCTTTCTTT. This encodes CASGWDFGTEAFF.

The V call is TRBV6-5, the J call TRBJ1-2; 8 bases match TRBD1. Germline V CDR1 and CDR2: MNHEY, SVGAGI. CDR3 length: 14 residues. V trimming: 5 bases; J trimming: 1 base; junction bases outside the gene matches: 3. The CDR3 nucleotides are TGTGCCAGCAGTCTGACAGGGGTTAACTATGGCTACACCTTC. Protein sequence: CASSLTGVNYGYTF.

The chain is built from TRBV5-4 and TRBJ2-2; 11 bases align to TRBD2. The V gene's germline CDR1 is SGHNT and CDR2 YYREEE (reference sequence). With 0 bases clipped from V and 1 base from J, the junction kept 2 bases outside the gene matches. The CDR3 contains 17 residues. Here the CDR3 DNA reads TGTGCCAGCAGCTTGGGGGGACTAGCGGTGAACACCGGGGAGCTGTTTTTT. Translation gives CASSLGGLAVNTGELFF.

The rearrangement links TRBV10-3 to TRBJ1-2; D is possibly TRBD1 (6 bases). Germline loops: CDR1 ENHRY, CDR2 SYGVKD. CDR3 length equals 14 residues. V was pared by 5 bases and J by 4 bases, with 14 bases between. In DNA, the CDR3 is TGTGCCATCAGTCCATCCGGGACAACCTATGGCTACACCTTC. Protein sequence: CAISPSGTTYGYTF.

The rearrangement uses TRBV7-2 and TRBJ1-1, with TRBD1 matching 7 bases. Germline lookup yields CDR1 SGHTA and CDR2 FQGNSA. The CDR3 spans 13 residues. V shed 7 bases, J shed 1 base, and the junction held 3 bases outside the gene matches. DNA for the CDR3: TGTGCCAGCACCCGACAGGGGAACACTGAAGCTTTCTTT. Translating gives CASTRQGNTEAFF. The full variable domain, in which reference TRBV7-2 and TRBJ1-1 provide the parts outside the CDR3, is GAGVSQSPSNKVTEKGKDVELRCDPISGHTALYWYRQSLGQGLEFLIYFQGNSAPDKSGLPSDRFSAERTGGSVSTLTIQRTQQEDSAVYLCASTRQGNTEAFFGQGTRLTVV.

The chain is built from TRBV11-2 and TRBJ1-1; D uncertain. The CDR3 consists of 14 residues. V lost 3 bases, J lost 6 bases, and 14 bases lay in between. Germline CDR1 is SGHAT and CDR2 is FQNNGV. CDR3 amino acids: CASSFLQTAPEAFF. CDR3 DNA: TGTGCCAGCAGCTTCCTACAGACGGCTCCTGAAGCTTTCTTT.

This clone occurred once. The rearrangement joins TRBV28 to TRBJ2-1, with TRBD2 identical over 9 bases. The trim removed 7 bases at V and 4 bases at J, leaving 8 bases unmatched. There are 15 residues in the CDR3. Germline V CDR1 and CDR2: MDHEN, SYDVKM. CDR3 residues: CASTSPGLAYNEQFF. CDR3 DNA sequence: TGTGCCAGCACCTCCCCGGGACTAGCATACAATGAGCAGTTCTTC.

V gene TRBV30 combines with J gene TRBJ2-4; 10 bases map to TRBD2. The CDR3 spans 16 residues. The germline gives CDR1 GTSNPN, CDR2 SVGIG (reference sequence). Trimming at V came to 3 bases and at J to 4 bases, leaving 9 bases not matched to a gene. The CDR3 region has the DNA TGTGCCTGGAGCGCTGGGCGAGCGGGAGGGAAAAACATTCAGTACTTC. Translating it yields CAWSAGRAGGKNIQYF.

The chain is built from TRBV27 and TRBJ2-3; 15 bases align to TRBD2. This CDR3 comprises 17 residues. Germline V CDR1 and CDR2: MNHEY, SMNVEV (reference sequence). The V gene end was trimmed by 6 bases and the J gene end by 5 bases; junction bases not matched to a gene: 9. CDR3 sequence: CASRVPGLAGGGDTQYF. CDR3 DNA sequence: TGTGCCAGCAGAGTACCGGGACTAGCGGGGGGAGGAGATACGCAGTATTTT.

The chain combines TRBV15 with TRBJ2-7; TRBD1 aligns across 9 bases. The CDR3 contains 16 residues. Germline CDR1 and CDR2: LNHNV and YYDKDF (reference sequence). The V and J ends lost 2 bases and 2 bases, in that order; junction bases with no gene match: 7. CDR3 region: CATSRQPGQGAYEQYF. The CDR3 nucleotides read TGTGCCACCAGCAGACAACCGGGACAGGGCGCCTACGAGCAGTACTTC.

The CDR3 is CSVAEGAFNEKLFF. The DNA for the CDR3 is TGCAGCGTTGCTGAGGGGGCCTTTAATGAAAAACTGTTTTTT. The V gene is TRBV29-1, the J gene TRBJ1-4; 7 positions match TRBD1. The CDR3 runs 14 residues. The V segment lost 4 bases and the J segment 4 bases; nucleotides outside the gene matches: 6. Germline assignment: CDR1 SQVTM and CDR2 ANQGSEA.

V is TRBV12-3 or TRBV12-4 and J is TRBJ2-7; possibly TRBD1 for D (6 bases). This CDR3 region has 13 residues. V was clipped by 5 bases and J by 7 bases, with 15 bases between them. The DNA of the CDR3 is TGTGCCAGCAGTCCATGGGACACTCGGGAGCAGTACTTC. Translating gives CASSPWDTREQYF.

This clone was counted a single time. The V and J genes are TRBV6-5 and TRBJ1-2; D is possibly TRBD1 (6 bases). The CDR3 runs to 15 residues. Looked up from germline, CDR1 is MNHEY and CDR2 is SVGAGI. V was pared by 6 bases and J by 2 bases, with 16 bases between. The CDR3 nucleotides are TGTGCCAGCAGGGGAATAGGACAGCCAAACTATGGCTACACCTTC. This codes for CASRGIGQPNYGYTF.

The CDR3 reads CASSFSSGSNYEQYF. DNA of the CDR3: TGTGCCAGCAGCTTCTCTAGCGGGTCAAACTACGAGCAGTACTTC. The chain uses TRBV7-3 and TRBJ2-7, with 8 bases identical to TRBD2. CDR1 is SGHTA and CDR2 is FQGTGA in the germline V gene. This CDR3 comprises 15 residues. The J segment lost 3 bases and the V segment lost 3 bases, leaving 7 bases of the junction unmatched.

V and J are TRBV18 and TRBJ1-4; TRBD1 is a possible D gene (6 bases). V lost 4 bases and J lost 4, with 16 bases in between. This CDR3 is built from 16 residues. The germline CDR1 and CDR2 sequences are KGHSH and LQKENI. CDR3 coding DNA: TGTGCCAGCTCACTCCTATTACAGGGTTATAATGAAAAACTGTTTTTT. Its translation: CASSLLLQGYNEKLFF.

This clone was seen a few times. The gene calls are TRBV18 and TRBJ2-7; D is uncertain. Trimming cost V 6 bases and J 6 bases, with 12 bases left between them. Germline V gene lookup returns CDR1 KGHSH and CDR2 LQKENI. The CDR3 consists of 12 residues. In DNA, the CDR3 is TGTGCCAGCTCCGCACCTTCGGGCGAGCAGTACTTC. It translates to CASSAPSGEQYF.

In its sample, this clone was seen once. CDR3 DNA: TGTGCCAGCAGCCTCGGCCCCGACGGGATCCTTCAGCCCCAGCATTTT. It specifies CASSLGPDGILQPQHF. This rearrangement joins TRBV7-2 to TRBJ1-5; D not certain. V lost 5 bases, J lost 6 bases, and 20 bases lay in between. CDR1 is SGHTA and CDR2 is FQGNSA in the germline V gene. The CDR3 loop spans 16 amino acids.

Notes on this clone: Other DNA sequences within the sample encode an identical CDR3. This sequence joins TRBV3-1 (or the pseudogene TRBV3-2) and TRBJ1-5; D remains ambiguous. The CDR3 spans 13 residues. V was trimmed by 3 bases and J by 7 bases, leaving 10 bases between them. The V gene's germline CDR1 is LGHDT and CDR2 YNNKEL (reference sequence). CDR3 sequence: CASSQGGGQPQHF. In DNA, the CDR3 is TGTGCCAGCAGCCAGGGCGGAGGGCAGCCCCAGCATTTT.

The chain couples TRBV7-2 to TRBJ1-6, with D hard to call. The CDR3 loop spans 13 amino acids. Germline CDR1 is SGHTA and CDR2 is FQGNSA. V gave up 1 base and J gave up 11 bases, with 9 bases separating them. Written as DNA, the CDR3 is TGTGCCAGCAGCTTAGGCTTGAGTGCACCCCTCCACTTT. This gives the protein CASSLGLSAPLHF.

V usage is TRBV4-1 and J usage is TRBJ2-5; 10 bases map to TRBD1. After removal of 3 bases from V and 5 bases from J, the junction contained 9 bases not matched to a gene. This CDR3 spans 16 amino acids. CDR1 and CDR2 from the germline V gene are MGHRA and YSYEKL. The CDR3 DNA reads TGCGCCAGCAGCCACCATGGGACAGGGGTAGGGGAGACCCAGTACTTC. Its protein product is CASSHHGTGVGETQYF.

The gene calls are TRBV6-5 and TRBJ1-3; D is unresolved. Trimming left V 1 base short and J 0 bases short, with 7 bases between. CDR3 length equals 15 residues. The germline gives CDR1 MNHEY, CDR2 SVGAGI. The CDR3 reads CASSYLRSSGNTIYF. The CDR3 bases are TGTGCCAGCAGTTACTTACGCAGCTCTGGAAACACCATATATTTT.

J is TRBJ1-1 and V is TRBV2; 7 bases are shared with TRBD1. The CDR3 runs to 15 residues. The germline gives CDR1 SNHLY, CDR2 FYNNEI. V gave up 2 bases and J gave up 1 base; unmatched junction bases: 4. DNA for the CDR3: TGTGCCAGCAGTGAAAGGAGGGGGCCGAACACTGAAGCTTTCTTT. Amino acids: CASSERRGPNTEAFF.